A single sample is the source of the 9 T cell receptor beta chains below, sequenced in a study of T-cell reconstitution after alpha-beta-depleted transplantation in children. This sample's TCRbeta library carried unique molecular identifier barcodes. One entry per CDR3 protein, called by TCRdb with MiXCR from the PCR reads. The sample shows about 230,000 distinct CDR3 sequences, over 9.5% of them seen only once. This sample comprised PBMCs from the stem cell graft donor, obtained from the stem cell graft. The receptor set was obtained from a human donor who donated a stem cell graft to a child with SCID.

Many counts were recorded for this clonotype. The CDR3, as DNA: TGCAGCGTCGCAGGGACTGCGGGGACTGAAGCTTTCTTT. It translates to CSVAGTAGTEAFF. The J gene is TRBJ1-1, the V gene TRBV29-1; D possibly corresponds to TRBD1 (5 bases). The germline V and J ends were trimmed by 6 bases and 5 bases, with 16 bases remaining between them. CDR3 length: 13 residues. CDR1 is SQVTM, CDR2 ANQGSEA, per germline. The whole variable domain, remainder taken from reference TRBV29-1 and TRBJ1-1, is SAVISQKPSRDICQRGTSLTIQCQVDSQVTMMFWYRQQPGQSLTLIATANQGSEATYESGFVIDKFPISRPNLTFSTLTVSNMSPEDSSIYLCSVAGTAGTEAFFGQGTRLTVV.

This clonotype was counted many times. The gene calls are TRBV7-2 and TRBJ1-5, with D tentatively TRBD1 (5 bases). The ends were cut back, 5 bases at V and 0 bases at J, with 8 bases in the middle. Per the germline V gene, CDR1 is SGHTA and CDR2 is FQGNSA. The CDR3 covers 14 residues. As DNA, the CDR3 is TGTGCCAGCAGCGTCAGGGTTAGCAATCAGCCCCAGCATTTT. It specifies CASSVRVSNQPQHF.

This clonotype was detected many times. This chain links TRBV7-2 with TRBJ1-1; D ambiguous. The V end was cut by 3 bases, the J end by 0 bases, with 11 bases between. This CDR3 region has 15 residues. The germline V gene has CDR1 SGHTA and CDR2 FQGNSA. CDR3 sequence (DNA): TGTGCCAGCAGCTTTAAGACGGTTTTGAACACTGAAGCTTTCTTT. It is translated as CASSFKTVLNTEAFF.

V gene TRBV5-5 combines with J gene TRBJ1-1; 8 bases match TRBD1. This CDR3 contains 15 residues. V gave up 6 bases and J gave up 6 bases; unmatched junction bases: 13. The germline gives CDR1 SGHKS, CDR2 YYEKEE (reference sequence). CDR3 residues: CASNHRGVLEPEAFF. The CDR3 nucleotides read TGTGCCAGCAACCACAGGGGGGTTTTGGAGCCTGAAGCTTTCTTT.

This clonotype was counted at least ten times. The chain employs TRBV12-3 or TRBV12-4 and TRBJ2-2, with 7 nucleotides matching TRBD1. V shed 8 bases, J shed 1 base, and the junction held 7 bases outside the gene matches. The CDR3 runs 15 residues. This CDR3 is CASRPDRQNTGELFF. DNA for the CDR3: TGTGCCAGCCGACCGGACAGGCAGAACACCGGGGAGCTGTTTTTT.

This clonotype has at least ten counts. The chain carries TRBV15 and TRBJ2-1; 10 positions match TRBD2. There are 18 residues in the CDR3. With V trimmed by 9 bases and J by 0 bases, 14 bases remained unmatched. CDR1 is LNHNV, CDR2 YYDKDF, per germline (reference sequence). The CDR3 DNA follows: TGTGCCACTAAAGGTTCTAGCGGGGGAGAGCTCTCCTACAATGAGCAGTTCTTC. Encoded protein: CATKGSSGGELSYNEQFF.

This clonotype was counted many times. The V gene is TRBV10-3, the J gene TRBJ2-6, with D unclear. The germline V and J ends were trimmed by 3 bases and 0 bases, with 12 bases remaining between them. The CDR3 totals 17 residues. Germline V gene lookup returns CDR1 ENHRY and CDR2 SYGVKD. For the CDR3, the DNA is TGTGCCATCAGTGAAAATGCTCCAGACTCTGGGGCCAACGTCCTGACTTTC. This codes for CAISENAPDSGANVLTF.

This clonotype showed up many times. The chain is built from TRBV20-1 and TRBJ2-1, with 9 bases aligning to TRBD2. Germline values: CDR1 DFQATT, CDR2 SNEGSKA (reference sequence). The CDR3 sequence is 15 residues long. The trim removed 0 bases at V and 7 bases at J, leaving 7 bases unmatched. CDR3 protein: CSARDPSGAGNEQFF. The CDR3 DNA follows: TGCAGTGCTAGAGATCCTAGCGGGGCAGGGAATGAGCAGTTCTTC.

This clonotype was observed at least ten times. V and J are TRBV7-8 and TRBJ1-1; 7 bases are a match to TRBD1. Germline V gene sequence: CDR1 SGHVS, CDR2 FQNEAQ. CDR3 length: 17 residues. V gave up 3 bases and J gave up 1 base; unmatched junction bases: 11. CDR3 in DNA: TGTGCCAGCAGCTTCTTTGGGGGGACAGAGCGGAACACTGAAGCTTTCTTT. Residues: CASSFFGGTERNTEAFF. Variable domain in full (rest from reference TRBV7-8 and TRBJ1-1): GAGVSQSPRYKVAKRGQDVALRCDPISGHVSLFWYQQALGQGPEFLTYFQNEAQLDKSGLPSDRFFAERPEGSVSTLKIQRTQQEDSAVYLCASSFFGGTERNTEAFFGQGTRLTVV.